This T cell receptor beta chain comes out of a study of T cell repertoires in cytomegalovirus infection. Background on the study: Use of recently identified HLA-C-restricted and well-studied HLA-B-restricted CMV epitopes was part of the study.

TCRdb reanalysed the reads using MiXCR and keeps one entry per CDR3 protein. Counted here are some 940,000 distinct CDR3 sequences, less than 35% occurring once; the ten biggest clones make up more than 13%. The germline V gene has CDR1 MDHEN and CDR2 SYDVKM. The germline V and J ends were trimmed by 2 bases and 4 bases, with 8 bases remaining between them. The CDR3 sequence is 13 residues long. Concerning this clonotype: Its antigen is still unknown.

The TCR sequence derives from a human donor in good health (CMV status not recorded). Some clones in this sample may be carry-over from other donors' samples. This specimen consisted of cultured CD8+ T cells from PBMCs, obtained from culture after CMV antigen stimulation. The gene calls are TRBV28 and TRBJ2-5; unclear D gene. The CDR3 DNA reads TGTGCCAGCAGTTTAGGCCCCACAGAGACCCAGTACTTC. Translation gives CASSLGPTETQYF.